The sequence of this TCR beta chain was determined in a study of post-analysis software for immune sequencing data. Study findings and constraints: The study found significantly lower normalized Chao1 diversity in multiple sclerosis patients than in controls. TRBV5-6, TRBV5-1 and TRBV20-1 belonged to a set of a few TRBV segments that were more frequent in patients than controls.

As for this clonotype: Antigen unknown. The junction shows a germline mismatch at one end, possibly a read error.

cDNA libraries of TCR beta carried unique molecular identifiers. It was from approximately 0.91 to 9.4 million T cells that about 540,000 cDNA molecules came. TCRdb redid the calling of the PCR reads with MiXCR, one entry per CDR3 protein. Altogether some 370,000 distinct CDR3 sequences are present, less than 40% being singletons, with the ten largest covering about an eighth. This CDR3 comprises 17 residues. CDR1 and CDR2 (germline): KGHDR, SFDVKD. V and J are TRBV24-1 and TRBJ2-7; 7 bases fit TRBD1. The clonotype comes from a girl aged 10 to 17 with multiple sclerosis. The sequencing sample was made of blood. The CDR3 sequence: CATSDSRTGAFQETQYF. CDR3 nucleotide sequence: TGTGCCACCAGTGATTCACGGACAGGAGCCTTCCAAGAGACCCAGTATTTC.